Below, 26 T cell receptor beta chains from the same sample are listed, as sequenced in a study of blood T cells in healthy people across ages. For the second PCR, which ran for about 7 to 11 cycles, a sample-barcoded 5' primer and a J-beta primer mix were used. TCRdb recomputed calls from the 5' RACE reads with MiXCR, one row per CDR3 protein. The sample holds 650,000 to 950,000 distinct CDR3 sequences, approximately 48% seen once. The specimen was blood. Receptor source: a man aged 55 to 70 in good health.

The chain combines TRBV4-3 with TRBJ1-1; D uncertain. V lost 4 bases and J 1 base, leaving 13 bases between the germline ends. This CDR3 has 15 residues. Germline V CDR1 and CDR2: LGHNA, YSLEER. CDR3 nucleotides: TGCGCCAGCAGCCTGCGGCCCACAGAGAACACTGAAGCTTTCTTT. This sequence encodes CASSLRPTENTEAFF.

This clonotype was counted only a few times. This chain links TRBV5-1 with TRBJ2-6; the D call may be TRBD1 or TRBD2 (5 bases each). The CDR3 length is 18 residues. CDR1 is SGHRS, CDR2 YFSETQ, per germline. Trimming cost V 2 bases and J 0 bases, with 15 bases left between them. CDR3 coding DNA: TGCGCCAGCAGCTTCACCGGGACGGCCACCTCTGGGGCCAACGTCCTGACTTTC. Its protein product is CASSFTGTATSGANVLTF.

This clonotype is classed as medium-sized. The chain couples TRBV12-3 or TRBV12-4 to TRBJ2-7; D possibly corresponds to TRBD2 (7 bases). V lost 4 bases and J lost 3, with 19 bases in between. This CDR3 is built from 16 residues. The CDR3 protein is CASSSDRLAGDYEQYF. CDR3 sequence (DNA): TGTGCCAGCAGTTCAGACCGACTAGCAGGGGACTACGAGCAGTACTTC.

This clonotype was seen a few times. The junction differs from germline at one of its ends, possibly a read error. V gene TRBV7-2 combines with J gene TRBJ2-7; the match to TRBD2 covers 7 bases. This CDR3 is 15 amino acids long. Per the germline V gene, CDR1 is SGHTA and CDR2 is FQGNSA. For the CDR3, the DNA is TGCGCCAGCAGCTTGTCGGGCGGGGGATCCTACGAGCAGTACTTC. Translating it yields CASSLSGGGSYEQYF.

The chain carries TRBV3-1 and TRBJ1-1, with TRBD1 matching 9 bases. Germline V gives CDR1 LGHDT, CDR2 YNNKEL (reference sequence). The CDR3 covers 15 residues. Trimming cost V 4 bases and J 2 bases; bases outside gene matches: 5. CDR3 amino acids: CASSRKGQGNTEAFF. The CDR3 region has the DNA TGTGCCAGCAGCCGGAAGGGACAGGGCAACACTGAAGCTTTCTTT. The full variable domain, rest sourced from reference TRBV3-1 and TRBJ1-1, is DTAVSQTPKYLVTQMGNDKSIKCEQNLGHDTMYWYKQDSKKFLKIMFSYNNKELIINETVPNRFSPKSPDKAHLNLHINSLELGDSAVYFCASSRKGQGNTEAFFGQGTRLTVV.

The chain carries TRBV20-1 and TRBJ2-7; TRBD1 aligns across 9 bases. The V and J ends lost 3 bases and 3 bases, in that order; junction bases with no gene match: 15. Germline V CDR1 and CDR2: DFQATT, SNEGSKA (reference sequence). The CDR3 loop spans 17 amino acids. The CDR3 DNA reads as TGCAGTGCTAGGGGACAGGGCGTGAGCCAGACCTTCTACGAGCAGTACTTC. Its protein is CSARGQGVSQTFYEQYF.

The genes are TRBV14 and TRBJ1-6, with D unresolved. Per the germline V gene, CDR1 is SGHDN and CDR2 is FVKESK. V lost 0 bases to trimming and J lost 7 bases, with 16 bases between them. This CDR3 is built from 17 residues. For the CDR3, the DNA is TGTGCCAGCAGCCAAGATTTTGGTTCTTTGGGGAATTCACCCCTCCACTTT. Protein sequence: CASSQDFGSLGNSPLHF. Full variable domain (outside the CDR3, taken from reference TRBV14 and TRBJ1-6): EAGVTQFPSHSVIEKGQTVTLRCDPISGHDNLYWYRRVMGKEIKFLLHFVKESKQDESGMPNNRFLAERTGGTYSTLKVQPAELEDSGVYFCASSQDFGSLGNSPLHFGNGTRLTVT.

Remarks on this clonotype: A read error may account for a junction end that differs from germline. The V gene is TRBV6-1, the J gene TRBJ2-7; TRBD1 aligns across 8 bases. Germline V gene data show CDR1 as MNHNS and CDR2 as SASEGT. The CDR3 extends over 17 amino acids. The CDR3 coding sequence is TGTACCAGCAGTCCCCACCCCGGGACAGGTGGGGTCTACGAGCAGTACTTC. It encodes CTSSPHPGTGGVYEQYF.

The CDR3 reads CASANSGQPQHF. The CDR3 DNA sequence: TGTGCCAGCGCAAATTCAGGTCAGCCCCAGCATTTT. This rearrangement joins TRBV28 to TRBJ1-5, with no clear D. Trimming took 8 bases from V and 6 from J, leaving 11 bases between them. This CDR3 comprises 12 residues. Germline V CDR1 and CDR2: MDHEN, SYDVKM.

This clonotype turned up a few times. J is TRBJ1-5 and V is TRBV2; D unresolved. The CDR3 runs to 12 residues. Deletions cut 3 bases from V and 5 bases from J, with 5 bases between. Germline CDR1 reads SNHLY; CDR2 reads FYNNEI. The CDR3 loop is CASSDGYQPQHF. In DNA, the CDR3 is TGTGCCAGCAGTGATGGATATCAGCCCCAGCATTTT.

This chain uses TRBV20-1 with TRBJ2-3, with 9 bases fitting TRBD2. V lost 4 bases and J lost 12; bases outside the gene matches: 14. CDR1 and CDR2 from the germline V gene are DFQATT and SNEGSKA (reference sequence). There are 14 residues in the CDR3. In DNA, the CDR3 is TGCAGTGCTAACCCCCCAAGGAGCGGGGGGCCCCAGTATTTT. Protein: CSANPPRSGGPQYF.

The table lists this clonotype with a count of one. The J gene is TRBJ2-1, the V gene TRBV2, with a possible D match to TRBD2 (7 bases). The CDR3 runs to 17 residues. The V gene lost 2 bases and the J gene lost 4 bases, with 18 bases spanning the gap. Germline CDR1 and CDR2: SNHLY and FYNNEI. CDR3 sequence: CASSEWGEGGNYNEQFF. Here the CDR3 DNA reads TGTGCCAGCAGTGAATGGGGGGAGGGGGGGAATTACAATGAGCAGTTCTTC. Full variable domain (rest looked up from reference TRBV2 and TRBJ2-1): EPEVTQTPSHQVTQMGQEVILRCVPISNHLYFYWYRQILGQKVEFLVSFYNNEISEKSEIFDDQFSVERPDGSNFTLKIRSTKLEDSAMYFCASSEWGEGGNYNEQFFGPGTRLTVL.

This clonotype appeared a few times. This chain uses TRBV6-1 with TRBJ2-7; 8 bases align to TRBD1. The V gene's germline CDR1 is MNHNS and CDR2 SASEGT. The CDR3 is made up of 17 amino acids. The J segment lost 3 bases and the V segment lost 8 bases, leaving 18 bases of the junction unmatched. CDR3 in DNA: TGTGCCAGCTCTCAGAGACCGCCGGGACAGGTCCGCTACGAGCAGTACTTC. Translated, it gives CASSQRPPGQVRYEQYF.

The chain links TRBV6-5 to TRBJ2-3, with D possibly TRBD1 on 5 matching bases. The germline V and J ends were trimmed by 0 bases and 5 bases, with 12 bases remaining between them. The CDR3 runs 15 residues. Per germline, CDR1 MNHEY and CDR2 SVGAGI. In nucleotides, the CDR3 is TGTGCCAGCAGTTACTCACGTCCAGGGCAAGATACGCAGTATTTT. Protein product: CASSYSRPGQDTQYF.

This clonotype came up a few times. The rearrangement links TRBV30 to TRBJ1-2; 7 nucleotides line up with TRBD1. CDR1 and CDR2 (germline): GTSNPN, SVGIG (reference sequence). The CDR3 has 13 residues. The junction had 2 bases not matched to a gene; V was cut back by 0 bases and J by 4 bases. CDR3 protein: CAWSVYRGYGYTF. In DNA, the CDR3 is TGTGCCTGGAGTGTATACAGGGGCTATGGCTACACCTTC.

The CDR3 bases are TGTGCCAGCAGTATACGGCCTGATCAGCCCCAGCATTTT. This gives the protein CASSIRPDQPQHF. The chain links TRBV2 to TRBJ1-5; D gene unclear. Trimming stripped 5 bases from V and 5 bases from J, with 10 bases between. The CDR3 loop spans 13 amino acids. Germline values: CDR1 SNHLY, CDR2 FYNNEI.

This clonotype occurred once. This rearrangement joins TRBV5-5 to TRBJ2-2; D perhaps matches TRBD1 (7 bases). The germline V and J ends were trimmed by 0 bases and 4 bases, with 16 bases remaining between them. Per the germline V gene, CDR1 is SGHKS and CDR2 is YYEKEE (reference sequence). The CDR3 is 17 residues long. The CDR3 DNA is TGTGCCAGCAGCTTGGGACAGGGACTCTCGACCACCGGGGAGCTGTTTTTT. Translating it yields CASSLGQGLSTTGELFF.

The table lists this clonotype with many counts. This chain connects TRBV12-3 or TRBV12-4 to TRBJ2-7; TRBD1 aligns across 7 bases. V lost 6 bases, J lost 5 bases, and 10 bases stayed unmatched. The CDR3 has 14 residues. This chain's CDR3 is CASSRRQGSDEQYF. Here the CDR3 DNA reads TGTGCCAGCAGCCGGCGACAGGGCTCGGACGAGCAGTACTTC.

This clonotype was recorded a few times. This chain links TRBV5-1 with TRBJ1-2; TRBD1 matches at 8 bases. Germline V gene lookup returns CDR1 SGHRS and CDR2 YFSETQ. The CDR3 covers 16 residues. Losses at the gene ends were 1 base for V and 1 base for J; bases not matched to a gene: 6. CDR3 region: CASSLKGTGLNYGYTF. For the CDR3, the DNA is TGCGCCAGCAGCTTGAAGGGGACAGGTCTTAACTATGGCTACACCTTC.

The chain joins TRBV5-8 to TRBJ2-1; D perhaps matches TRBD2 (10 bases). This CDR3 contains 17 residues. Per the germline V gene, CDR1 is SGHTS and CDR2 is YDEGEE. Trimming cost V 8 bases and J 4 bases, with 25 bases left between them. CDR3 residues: CASGQGKLAGTYNEQFF. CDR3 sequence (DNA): TGTGCCAGTGGACAGGGGAAACTAGCGGGGACTTACAATGAGCAGTTCTTC.

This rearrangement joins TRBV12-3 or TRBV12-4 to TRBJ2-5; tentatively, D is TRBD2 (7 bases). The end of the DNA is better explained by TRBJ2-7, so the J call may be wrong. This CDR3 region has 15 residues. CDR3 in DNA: TGTGCCAGCAGTTTTGTGGGGGGGGGCCAAGGCGAGCAGTACTTC. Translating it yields CASSFVGGGQGEQYF.

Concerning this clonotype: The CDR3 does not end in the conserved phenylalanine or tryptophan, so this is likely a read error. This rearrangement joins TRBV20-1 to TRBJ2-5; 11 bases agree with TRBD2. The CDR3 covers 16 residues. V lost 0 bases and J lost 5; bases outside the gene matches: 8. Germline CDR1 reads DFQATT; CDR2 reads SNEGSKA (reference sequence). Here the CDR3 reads CSARDLLAGGRETQYS. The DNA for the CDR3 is TGCAGTGCTAGAGATCTCCTAGCGGGGGGCCGGGAGACCCAGTACTCC.

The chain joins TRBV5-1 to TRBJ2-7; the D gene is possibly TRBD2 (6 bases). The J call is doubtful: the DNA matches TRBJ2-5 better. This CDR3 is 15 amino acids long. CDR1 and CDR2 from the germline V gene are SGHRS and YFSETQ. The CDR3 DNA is TGCGCCAGCAGCTTGGAGGCCGGAGGGGCAGAGACCCAGTACTTC. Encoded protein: CASSLEAGGAETQYF.

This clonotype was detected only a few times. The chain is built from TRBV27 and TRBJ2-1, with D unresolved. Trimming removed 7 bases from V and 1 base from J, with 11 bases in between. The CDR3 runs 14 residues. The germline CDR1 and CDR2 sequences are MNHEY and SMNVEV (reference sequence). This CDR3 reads CASKFLSSYNEQFF. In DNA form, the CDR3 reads TGTGCCAGCAAGTTCCTGTCGTCCTACAATGAGCAGTTCTTC.

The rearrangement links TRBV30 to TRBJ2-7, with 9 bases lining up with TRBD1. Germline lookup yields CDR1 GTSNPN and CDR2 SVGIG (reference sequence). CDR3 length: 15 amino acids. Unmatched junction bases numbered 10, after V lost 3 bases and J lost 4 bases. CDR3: CAWSQKGTGHYEQYF. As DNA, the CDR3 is TGTGCCTGGAGCCAAAAGGGGACAGGGCATTACGAGCAGTACTTC. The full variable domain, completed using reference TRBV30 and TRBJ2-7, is SQTIHQWPATLVQPVGSPLSLECTVEGTSNPNLYWYRQAAGRGLQLLFYSVGIGQISSEVPQNLSASRPQDRQFILSSKKLLLSDSGFYLCAWSQKGTGHYEQYFGPGTRLTVT.

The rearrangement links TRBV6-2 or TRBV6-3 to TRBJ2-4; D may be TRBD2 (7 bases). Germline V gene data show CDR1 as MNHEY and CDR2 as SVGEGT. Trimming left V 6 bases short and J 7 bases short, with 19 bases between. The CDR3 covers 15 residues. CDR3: CASSPLTGRGNIQYF. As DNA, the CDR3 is TGTGCCAGCAGCCCCCTCACAGGGAGGGGGAACATTCAGTACTTC.